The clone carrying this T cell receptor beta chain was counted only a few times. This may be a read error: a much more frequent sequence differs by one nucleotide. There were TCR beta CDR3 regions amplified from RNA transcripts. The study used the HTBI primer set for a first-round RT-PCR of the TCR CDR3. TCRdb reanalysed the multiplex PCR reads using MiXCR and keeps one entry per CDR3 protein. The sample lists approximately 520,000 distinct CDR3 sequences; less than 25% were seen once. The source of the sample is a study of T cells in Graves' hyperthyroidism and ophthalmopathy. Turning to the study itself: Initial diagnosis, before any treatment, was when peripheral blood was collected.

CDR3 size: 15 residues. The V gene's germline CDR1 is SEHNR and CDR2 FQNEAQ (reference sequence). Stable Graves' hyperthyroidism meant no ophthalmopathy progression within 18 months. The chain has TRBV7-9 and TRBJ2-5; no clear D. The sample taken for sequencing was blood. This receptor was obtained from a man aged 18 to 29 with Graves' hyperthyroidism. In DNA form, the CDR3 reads TGTGCCAGCAGCCAGACCCAATGGCCATCGGAGACCAAGTACTTC. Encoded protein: CASSQTQWPSETKYF.